A selection of T cell receptor beta chains follows, all from one sample in a study of T cell responses to AZD1222 COVID-19 vaccine. Clones were read by immunoSEQ multiplex PCR, and TCRdb kept only the in-frame ones, dropping some. The sample contains approximately 150,000 clones, 85% to 95% of which appear only once. The sequenced sample was peripheral blood, obtained on day 0 of MenACWY control vaccination. These receptors were collected from an adult in good health. The CDR3 runs from the conserved cysteine through the conserved F or W. D genes are given only for firm matches. The size entry is marked missing in some rows and otherwise reads once, few, many or a size class.

v_gene: TRBV4-3
d_gene: .
abundance: .
j_gene: TRBJ1-1
CDR3aa: CASSQVLGYTEAFF
CDR3nt: TGCGCCAGCAGCCAAGTACTCGGTTACACTGAAGCTTTCTTT

v_gene: TRBV7-3
d_gene: TRBD1
abundance: .
j_gene: TRBJ1-2
CDR3aa: CASSRPGQVFGYTF
CDR3nt: TGTGCCAGCAGCCGACCGGGACAGGTTTTTGGCTACACCTTC

v_gene: TRBV29-1
d_gene: .
abundance: .
j_gene: TRBJ2-7
CDR3aa: CSVEDPDGNSYEQYF
CDR3nt: TGCAGCGTTGAAGATCCTGACGGAAACTCCTACGAGCAGTACTTC

v_gene: TRBV28
d_gene: TRBD1
abundance: .
j_gene: TRBJ1-3
CDR3aa: CASSRGTGRSGNTIYF
CDR3nt: TGTGCCAGCAGCCGCGGGACAGGGCGGTCTGGAAACACCATATATTTT

v_gene: TRBV4-2
d_gene: .
abundance: .
j_gene: TRBJ1-1
CDR3aa: CASSQSAWVDTEAFF
CDR3nt: TGTGCCAGCAGCCAAAGTGCCTGGGTCGACACTGAAGCTTTCTTT

v_gene: TRBV11-2
d_gene: TRBD1
abundance: .
j_gene: TRBJ1-2
CDR3aa: CASSRFYRGQEEGYTF
CDR3nt: TGTGCCAGCAGCCGATTTTACAGGGGCCAAGAAGAAGGCTACACCTTC

v_gene: TRBV6-5
d_gene: .
abundance: .
j_gene: TRBJ1-1
CDR3aa: CASTGDTEAFF
CDR3nt: TGTGCCAGCACAGGAGACACTGAAGCTTTCTTT

v_gene: TRBV6-5
d_gene: .
abundance: .
j_gene: TRBJ1-2
CDR3aa: CASSYKDSGYTF
CDR3nt: TGTGCCAGCAGTTACAAGGACAGTGGCTACACCTTC

v_gene: TRBV4-1
d_gene: .
abundance: .
j_gene: TRBJ2-3
CDR3aa: CASSQDPPARADTQYF
CDR3nt: TGCGCCAGCAGCCAGGACCCACCGGCCCGGGCAGATACGCAGTATTTT

v_gene: TRBV19
d_gene: .
abundance: .
j_gene: TRBJ1-3
CDR3aa: CASSSRIGNTIYF
CDR3nt: TGTGCCAGTTCCTCCCGAATAGGAAACACCATATATTTT

v_gene: TRBV5-1
d_gene: .
abundance: .
j_gene: TRBJ2-1
CDR3aa: CASSLLPGLGNEQFF
CDR3nt: TGCGCCAGCAGCTTGCTGCCGGGACTCGGAAATGAGCAGTTCTTC

v_gene: TRBV5-4
d_gene: .
abundance: .
j_gene: TRBJ1-4
CDR3aa: CASSYWGEKLFF
CDR3nt: TGTGCCAGCAGTTATTGGGGGGAAAAACTGTTTTTT

v_gene: TRBV5-6
d_gene: .
abundance: .
j_gene: TRBJ1-1
CDR3aa: CASSLVGSANTEAFF
CDR3nt: TGTGCCAGCAGCTTGGTCGGGTCGGCGAACACTGAAGCTTTCTTT

v_gene: TRBV6-4
d_gene: .
abundance: .
j_gene: TRBJ1-5
CDR3aa: CASSRESNQPQHF
CDR3nt: TGTGCCAGCAGCAGGGAATCCAATCAGCCCCAGCATTTT

v_gene: TRBV19
d_gene: TRBD1
abundance: .
j_gene: TRBJ1-5
CDR3aa: CASSMTQGGWGNQPQHF
CDR3nt: TGTGCCAGTAGTATGACCCAGGGGGGGTGGGGCAATCAGCCCCAGCATTTT

v_gene: TRBV11-2
d_gene: .
abundance: .
j_gene: TRBJ1-1
CDR3aa: CASSSTGFEAFF
CDR3nt: TGTGCCAGCAGCTCCACAGGATTTGAAGCTTTCTTT

v_gene: TRBV4-2
d_gene: .
abundance: .
j_gene: TRBJ1-1
CDR3aa: CASSPTFEMNTEAFF
CDR3nt: TGTGCCAGCAGCCCAACTTTTGAAATGAACACTGAAGCTTTCTTT

v_gene: TRBV19
d_gene: TRBD1
abundance: .
j_gene: TRBJ2-3
CDR3aa: CASSLGQGAGGVTDTQYF
CDR3nt: TGTGCCAGTAGTTTGGGACAGGGGGCAGGCGGGGTCACAGATACGCAGTATTTT

v_gene: TRBV20-1
d_gene: .
abundance: .
j_gene: TRBJ2-1
CDR3aa: CSASGSGYYNEQFF
CDR3nt: TGCAGTGCTAGTGGAAGCGGATACTACAATGAGCAGTTCTTC

v_gene: TRBV5-1
d_gene: .
abundance: .
j_gene: TRBJ2-3
CDR3aa: CASSLIRGDTQYF
CDR3nt: TGCGCCAGCAGCTTGATCCGGGGAGATACGCAGTATTTT

v_gene: TRBV9
d_gene: .
abundance: .
j_gene: TRBJ2-7
CDR3aa: CASSARPTYEQYF
CDR3nt: TGTGCCAGCAGCGCCAGGCCAACCTACGAGCAGTACTTC

v_gene: TRBV3-1/TRBV3-2
d_gene: TRBD1
abundance: .
j_gene: TRBJ1-2
CDR3aa: CASSPTGARGYTF
CDR3nt: TGTGCCAGCAGCCCGACAGGGGCCCGTGGCTACACCTTC

v_gene: TRBV27
d_gene: .
abundance: .
j_gene: TRBJ1-1
CDR3aa: CASSGQMNTEAFF
CDR3nt: TGTGCCAGCAGTGGGCAGATGAACACTGAAGCTTTCTTT

v_gene: TRBV27
d_gene: TRBD2
abundance: few
j_gene: TRBJ2-7
CDR3aa: CASSLAGISYEQYF
CDR3nt: TGTGCCAGCAGCTTAGCGGGGATCTCCTACGAGCAGTACTTC

v_gene: TRBV20-1
d_gene: .
abundance: .
j_gene: TRBJ1-1
CDR3aa: CSASIRREAFF
CDR3nt: TGCAGTGCTAGCATAAGGAGAGAAGCTTTCTTT

v_gene: TRBV28
d_gene: .
abundance: .
j_gene: TRBJ1-6
CDR3aa: CASTPALSGSPLHF
CDR3nt: TGTGCCAGCACCCCGGCCCTCTCGGGTTCACCCCTCCACTTT

v_gene: TRBV27
d_gene: TRBD2
abundance: .
j_gene: TRBJ2-1
CDR3aa: CASSFALAGGQQFF
CDR3nt: TGTGCCAGCAGTTTCGCTCTAGCGGGGGGGCAGCAGTTCTTC

v_gene: TRBV28
d_gene: .
abundance: .
j_gene: TRBJ2-7
CDR3aa: CASSLDGYVSYEQYF
CDR3nt: TGTGCCAGCAGTTTGGACGGTTATGTTTCCTACGAGCAGTACTTC

v_gene: TRBV21-1
d_gene: .
abundance: .
j_gene: TRBJ1-1
CDR3aa: CASSRTGRLNTEAFF
CDR3nt: TGTGCCAGCAGCAGAACGGGACGTTTGAACACTGAAGCTTTCTTT

v_gene: TRBV15
d_gene: .
abundance: .
j_gene: TRBJ2-7
CDR3aa: CATSRDYHLYDMRQYF
CDR3nt: TGTGCCACCAGCAGAGATTACCACCTCTACGACATGCGCCAGTACTTC

v_gene: TRBV11-1
d_gene: .
abundance: .
j_gene: TRBJ2-1
CDR3aa: CASSLRDSLGNEQFF
CDR3nt: TGTGCCAGCAGCCTCCGGGACTCCCTGGGCAATGAGCAGTTCTTC

v_gene: TRBV7-2
d_gene: .
abundance: .
j_gene: TRBJ1-1
CDR3aa: CASSFMGRTEAFF
CDR3nt: TGTGCCAGCAGCTTCATGGGTAGGACTGAAGCTTTCTTT

v_gene: TRBV4-1
d_gene: .
abundance: .
j_gene: TRBJ2-1
CDR3aa: CASSQSTANNEQFF
CDR3nt: TGCGCCAGCAGCCAATCGACCGCTAACAATGAGCAGTTCTTC